The T cell receptor (beta chain) under discussion was sequenced for a study of shared clonotypes between healthy human individuals. At the level of the study: Plates per donor: three CD4 naive, three CD4 memory, two CD8 naive, one CD8 memory. Overall study findings and caveats: In general, naive subsets displayed greater estimated richness than memory subsets did.

Germline CDR1 and CDR2: MGHRA and YSYEKL. V was pared by 1 base and J by 7 bases, with 5 bases of the junction left unmatched. CDR3 length: 15 amino acids. As regards this clone: Its cognate antigen is unknown.

TCRdb's copy holds only in-frame clones and misses some; the assay was immunoSEQ multiplex PCR. The sample lists about 2 million clones, just under 95% occurring once. CD8 cells regarded as naive lacked CD45RO, were positively chosen for CCR7, and omitted terminally differentiated effector memory CD45RA+ cells. Sequencing used naive CD8+ T cells sorted from blood. J is TRBJ2-1 and V is TRBV4-1; 9 nucleotides match TRBD2. The sequence was collected from a young man in good health. Here the CDR3 reads CASSQVLSGSNEQFF. The CDR3, as DNA: TGCGCCAGCAGCCAAGTCCTTAGCGGGAGTAATGAGCAGTTCTTC.